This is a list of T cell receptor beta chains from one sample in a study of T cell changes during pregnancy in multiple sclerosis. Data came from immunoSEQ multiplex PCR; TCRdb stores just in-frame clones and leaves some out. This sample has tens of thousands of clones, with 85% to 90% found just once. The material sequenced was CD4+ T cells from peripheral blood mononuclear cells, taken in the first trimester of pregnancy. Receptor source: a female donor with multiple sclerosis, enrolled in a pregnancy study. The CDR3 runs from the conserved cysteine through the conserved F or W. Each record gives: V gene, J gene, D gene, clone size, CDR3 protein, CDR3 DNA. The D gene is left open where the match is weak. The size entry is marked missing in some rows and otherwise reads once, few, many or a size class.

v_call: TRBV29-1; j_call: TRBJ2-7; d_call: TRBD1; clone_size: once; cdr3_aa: CSARQGPYEQYF; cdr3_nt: TGCAGCGCACGACAGGGGCCCTACGAGCAGTACTTC
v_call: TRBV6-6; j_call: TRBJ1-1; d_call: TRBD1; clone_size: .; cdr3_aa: CASSRGRLRGAFF; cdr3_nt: TGTGCCAGCAGTAGGGGGCGTCTTAGGGGAGCTTTCTTT
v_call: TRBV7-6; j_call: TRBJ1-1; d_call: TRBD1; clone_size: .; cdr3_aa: CASSLAPGGSNTEAFF; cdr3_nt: TGTGCCAGCAGCTTAGCCCCAGGGGGATCGAACACTGAAGCTTTCTTT
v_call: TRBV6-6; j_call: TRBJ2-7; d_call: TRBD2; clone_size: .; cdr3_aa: CASSQGGLAGGEQYF; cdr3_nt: TGTGCCAGCAGCCAGGGGGGACTAGCGGGAGGCGAGCAGTACTTC
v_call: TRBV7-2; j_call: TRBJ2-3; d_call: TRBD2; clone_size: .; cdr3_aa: CASTQRTSETDTQYF; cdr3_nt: TGTGCCAGCACCCAGCGGACTAGCGAGACAGATACGCAGTATTTT
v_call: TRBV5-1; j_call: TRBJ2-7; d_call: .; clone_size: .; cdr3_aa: CASSLSAPGYEQYF; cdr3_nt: TGCGCCAGCAGCTTGTCGGCCCCCGGGTACGAGCAGTACTTC
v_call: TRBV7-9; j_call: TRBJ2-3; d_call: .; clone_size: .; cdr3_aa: CASSSRITSTDTQYF; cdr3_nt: TGTGCCAGCAGCTCACGAATCACTAGTACAGATACGCAGTATTTT
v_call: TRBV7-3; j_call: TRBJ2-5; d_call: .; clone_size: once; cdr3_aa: CASSQTGTQTQYF; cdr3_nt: TGTGCCAGCAGCCAAACCGGGACTCAGACCCAGTACTTC
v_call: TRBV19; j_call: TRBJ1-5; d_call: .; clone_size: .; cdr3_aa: CASSRGGRGNQPQHF; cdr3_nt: TGTGCCTCCTCCCGAGGGGGAAGGGGCAATCAGCCCCAGCATTTT
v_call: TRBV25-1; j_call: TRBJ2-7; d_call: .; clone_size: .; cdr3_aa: CASSEMRQGMDEQYF; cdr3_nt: TGTGCCAGCAGTGAAATGAGGCAGGGAATGGACGAGCAGTACTTC
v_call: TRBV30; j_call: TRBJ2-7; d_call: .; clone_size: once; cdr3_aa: CAWSPTPRSRPRMRGQYF; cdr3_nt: TGTGCCTGGAGCCCCACGCCCCGCAGCCGGCCGCGTATGCGCGGGCAGTACTTC
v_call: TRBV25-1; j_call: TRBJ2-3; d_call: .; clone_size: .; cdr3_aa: CASSALDTQYF; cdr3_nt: TGTGCCAGCAGTGCCTTAGATACGCAGTATTTT
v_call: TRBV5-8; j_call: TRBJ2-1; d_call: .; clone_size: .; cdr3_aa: CASRRTAWGNEQFF; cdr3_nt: TGTGCCAGCAGGCGGACAGCGTGGGGCAATGAGCAGTTCTTC
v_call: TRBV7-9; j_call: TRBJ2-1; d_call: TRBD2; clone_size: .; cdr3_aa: CASSQTSGSNNEQFF; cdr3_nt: TGTGCCAGCAGCCAAACTAGCGGGAGCAACAATGAGCAGTTCTTC
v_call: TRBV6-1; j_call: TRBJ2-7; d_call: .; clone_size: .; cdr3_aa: CASSASVLRSEQYF; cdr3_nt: TGTGCCAGCAGTGCTAGCGTACTACGGAGCGAGCAGTACTTC
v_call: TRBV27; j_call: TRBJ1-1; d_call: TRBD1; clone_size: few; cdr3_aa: CASRRGTGALSGTEAFF; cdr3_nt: TGTGCCAGCAGGAGAGGGACAGGAGCTCTTTCAGGCACTGAAGCTTTCTTT
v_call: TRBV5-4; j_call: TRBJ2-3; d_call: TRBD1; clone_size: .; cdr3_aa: CASSLDRGVTDTQYF; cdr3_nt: TGTGCCAGCAGCTTGGACAGGGGAGTGACAGATACGCAGTATTTT
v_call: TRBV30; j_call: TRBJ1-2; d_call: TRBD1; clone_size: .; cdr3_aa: CAWRGQGTNYGYTF; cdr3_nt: TGTGCCTGGAGGGGACAGGGGACTAACTATGGCTACACCTTC
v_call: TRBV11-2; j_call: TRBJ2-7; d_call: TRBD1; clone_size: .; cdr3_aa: CASSLERTGNYEQYF; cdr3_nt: TGTGCCAGCAGCTTGGAGAGGACAGGGAACTACGAGCAGTACTTC
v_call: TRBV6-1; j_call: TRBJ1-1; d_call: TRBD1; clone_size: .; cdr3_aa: CASSENRGRAEAFF; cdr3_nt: TGTGCCAGCAGTGAAAACAGGGGAAGGGCTGAAGCTTTCTTT
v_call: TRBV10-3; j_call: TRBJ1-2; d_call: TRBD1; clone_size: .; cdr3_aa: CAITPRQGAGGYTF; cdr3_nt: TGTGCCATCACTCCGAGACAGGGGGCTGGAGGCTACACCTTC
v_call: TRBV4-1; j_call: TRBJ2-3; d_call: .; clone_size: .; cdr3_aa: CASSQGLSDTQYF; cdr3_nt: TGCGCCAGCAGCCAAGGGCTCTCAGATACGCAGTATTTT
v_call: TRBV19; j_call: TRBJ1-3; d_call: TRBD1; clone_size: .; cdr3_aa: CASSTQGTGNTIYF; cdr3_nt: TGTGCCAGTAGTACACAGGGGACCGGAAACACCATATATTTT
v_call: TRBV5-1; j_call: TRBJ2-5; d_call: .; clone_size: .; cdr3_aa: CASSLAQGAQETQYF; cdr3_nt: TGCGCCAGCAGCTTGGCGCAGGGCGCGCAGGAGACCCAGTACTTC
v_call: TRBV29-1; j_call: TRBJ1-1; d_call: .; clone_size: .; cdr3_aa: CSGSGVGWTEAFF; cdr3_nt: TGCAGCGGCTCAGGGGTAGGGTGGACTGAAGCTTTCTTT
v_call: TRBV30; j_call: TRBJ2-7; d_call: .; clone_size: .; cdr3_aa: CAWSPGGSYEQYF; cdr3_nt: TGTGCCTGGAGTCCCGGGGGCTCCTACGAGCAGTACTTC
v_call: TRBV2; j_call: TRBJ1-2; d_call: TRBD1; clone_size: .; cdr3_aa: CASSATGVYGYTF; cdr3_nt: TGTGCCAGCAGTGCCACAGGGGTCTATGGCTACACCTTC
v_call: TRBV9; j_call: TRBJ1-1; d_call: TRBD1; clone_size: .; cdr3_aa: CASSAARDRGGNTEAFF; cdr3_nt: TGTGCCAGCAGCGCCGCCCGGGACAGGGGAGGGAACACTGAAGCTTTCTTT
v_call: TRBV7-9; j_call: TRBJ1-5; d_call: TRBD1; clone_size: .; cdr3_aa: CASSSRTGGGGQPQHF; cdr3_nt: TGTGCCAGCAGCTCAAGGACAGGGGGCGGGGGTCAGCCCCAGCATTTT
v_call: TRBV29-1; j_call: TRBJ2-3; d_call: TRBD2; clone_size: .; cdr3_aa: CSGTTRTSGWGYTQYF; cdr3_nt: TGCAGCGGAACGACAAGGACTAGCGGGTGGGGGTATACGCAGTATTTT
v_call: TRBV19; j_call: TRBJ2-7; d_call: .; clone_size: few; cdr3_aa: CASSIEAGLSYEQYF; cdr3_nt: TGTGCCAGTAGTATAGAAGCAGGGCTCTCCTACGAGCAGTACTTC
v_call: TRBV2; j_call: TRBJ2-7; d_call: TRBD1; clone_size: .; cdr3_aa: CASRASQGAANEQYF; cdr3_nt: TGTGCCAGCAGAGCCTCGCAGGGGGCGGCGAACGAGCAGTACTTC
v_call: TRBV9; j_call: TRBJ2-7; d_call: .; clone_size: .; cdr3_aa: CASSHLDTGSYEQYF; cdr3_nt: TGTGCCAGCAGCCATTTAGATACAGGCTCCTACGAGCAGTACTTC
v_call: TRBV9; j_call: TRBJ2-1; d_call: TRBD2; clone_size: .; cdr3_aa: CASSLGASGTGEQFF; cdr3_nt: TGTGCCAGCAGCCTTGGGGCTAGCGGGACTGGTGAGCAGTTCTTC
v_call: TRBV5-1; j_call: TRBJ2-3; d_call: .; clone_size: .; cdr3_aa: CASSLGAASTDTQYF; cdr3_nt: TGCGCCAGCAGCTTGGGGGCAGCCAGCACAGATACGCAGTATTTT
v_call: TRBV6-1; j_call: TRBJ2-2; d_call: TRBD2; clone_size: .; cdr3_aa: CASSAPGLAGRTGELFF; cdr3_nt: TGTGCCAGCAGTGCCCCTGGACTAGCGGGCCGCACCGGGGAGCTGTTTTTT
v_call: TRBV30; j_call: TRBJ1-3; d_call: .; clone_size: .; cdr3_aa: CAGTSRSGNTIYF; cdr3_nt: TGTGCCGGTACGTCCAGATCTGGAAACACCATATATTTT
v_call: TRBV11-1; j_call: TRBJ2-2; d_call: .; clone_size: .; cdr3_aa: CASSLGWQGNTGELFF; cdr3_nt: TGTGCCAGCAGCTTAGGTTGGCAGGGTAACACCGGGGAGCTGTTTTTT
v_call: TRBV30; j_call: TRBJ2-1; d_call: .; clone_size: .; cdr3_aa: CAWSVGGASYNEQFF; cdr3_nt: TGTGCCTGGAGTGTAGGGGGGGCTTCCTACAATGAGCAGTTCTTC
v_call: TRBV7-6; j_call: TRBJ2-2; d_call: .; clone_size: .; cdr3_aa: CASISLPGVTGELFF; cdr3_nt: TGTGCCAGCATTTCCCTTCCGGGAGTCACCGGGGAGCTGTTTTTT
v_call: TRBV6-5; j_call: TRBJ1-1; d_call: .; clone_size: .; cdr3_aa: CASNQPGGNTEAFF; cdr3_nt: TGTGCCAGCAATCAACCGGGTGGGAACACTGAAGCTTTCTTT
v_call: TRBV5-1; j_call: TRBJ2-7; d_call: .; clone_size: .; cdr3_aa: CASSSGRGSSYEQYF; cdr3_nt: TGCGCCAGCAGCTCTGGGAGGGGGAGCTCCTACGAGCAGTACTTC
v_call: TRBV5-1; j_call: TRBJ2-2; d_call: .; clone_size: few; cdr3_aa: CASSTEVDTGELFF; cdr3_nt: TGCGCCAGCAGCACCGAGGTAGACACCGGGGAGCTGTTTTTT
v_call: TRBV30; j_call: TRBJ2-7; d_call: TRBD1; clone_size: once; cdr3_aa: CAWVNRGLPYEQYF; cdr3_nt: TGTGCCTGGGTTAACAGGGGGCTCCCCTACGAGCAGTACTTC